This TCR beta chain was identified in a study of human versus mouse CDR3 diversity and MHC coevolution. About the study: immunoSEQ was reported to reach one in 200,000 T cells sensitivity.

Assay: immunoSEQ multiplex PCR; the TCRdb copy retains only in-frame clones and omits some. The sample lists about 60,000 clones; approximately 94% were seen once. The CDR3 runs 15 residues. Between the trimmed V and J ends, which lost 6 bases and 5 bases, there was a span of 20 bases. Germline V gene sequence: CDR1 SEHNR, CDR2 FQNEAQ (reference sequence). Notes on the study in general: Among all groups, two of three human donors showed least clonal inequality. In humans, T-cell selection involved roughly six MHC II alleles. Compared with mice, human CDR3s carried more deletions and insertions on average.

Points on this clone: Its target is not known.

The clonotype comes from a person between 55 and 70 years old in good health. The chain is built from TRBV7-9 and TRBJ2-7; perhaps TRBD2 as D (7 bases). The sample taken for sequencing was naive CD4+ T cells from blood. Subset defined: CD45RO-negative CD62L-positive naive CD4 T cells. The CDR3 protein is CASRPPPGGRNEQYF. Here the CDR3 DNA reads TGTGCCAGCAGACCTCCCCCCGGGGGGCGCAACGAGCAGTACTTC.